This T cell receptor (beta chain) was documented in a study of spatial heterogeneity in lung cancer. Overall study: Unique TCR and UMI combinations averaged more than ten appearances each in raw reads. General study results and limits: Ubiquitous and regional nonsynonymous mutations were tracked by counts of ubiquitous and regional expanded TCRs, respectively. Mutation counts in tumors were tracked by counts of expanded intratumoral alpha and beta TCRs.

A unique molecular identifier was attached to every TCR cDNA molecule. MiXCR was run by TCRdb on the 5' RACE reads, yielding one entry per CDR3 protein. The sample comprises 16,000 or so distinct CDR3 sequences, approximately 5% of which are singletons, and approximately 10% rests with the top ten. Described time point: sample taken at primary tumor resection. The sequenced material consisted of unsorted whole RNA from tumor, nontumor lung or frozen PBMC. This clonotype has ten or more counts. Its target is unknown. The TCR was taken from a female donor with early-stage non-small cell lung cancer. This specimen consisted of lung tumor tissue, obtained at surgery.

CDR3 residues: CASSFGRTRPDTQYF. The CDR3 bases are TGCGCCAGCAGCTTTGGGCGGACTAGACCAGATACGCAGTATTTT. The chain is built from TRBV5-1 and TRBJ2-3; TRBD2 matches at 7 bases. Trimming at V came to 2 bases and at J to 4 bases, leaving 7 bases not matched to a gene. From germline, CDR1 is SGHRS and CDR2 YFSETQ. This CDR3 spans 15 amino acids.